This T cell receptor beta chain was sequenced in a study of naive and memory T cell subsets. Two oligonucleotides, mixed equimolar, formed the beta constant-region primer covering TRBC1 and TRBC2. TCRdb re-analysed the UMI-ligation and nested PCR reads in MiXCR, keeping a single row per CDR3 protein. The sample records tens of thousands of distinct CDR3 sequences, roughly 14% being singletons. The specimen sequenced was central memory CD4+ T cells from blood. This receptor was taken from a human donor in good health.

DNA of the CDR3: TGTGCCAGCAGTTTATGGGCCGGGGTGGAGAAACAAGAGACCCAGTACTTC. This sequence encodes CASSLWAGVEKQETQYF. The V gene is TRBV27, the J gene TRBJ2-5, with D perhaps TRBD2 (5 bases). The CDR3 sequence is 17 residues long. Germline-derived CDR1 and CDR2 are MNHEY and SMNVEV (reference sequence). V was cut by 1 base and J by 2 bases, with 17 bases left in between.